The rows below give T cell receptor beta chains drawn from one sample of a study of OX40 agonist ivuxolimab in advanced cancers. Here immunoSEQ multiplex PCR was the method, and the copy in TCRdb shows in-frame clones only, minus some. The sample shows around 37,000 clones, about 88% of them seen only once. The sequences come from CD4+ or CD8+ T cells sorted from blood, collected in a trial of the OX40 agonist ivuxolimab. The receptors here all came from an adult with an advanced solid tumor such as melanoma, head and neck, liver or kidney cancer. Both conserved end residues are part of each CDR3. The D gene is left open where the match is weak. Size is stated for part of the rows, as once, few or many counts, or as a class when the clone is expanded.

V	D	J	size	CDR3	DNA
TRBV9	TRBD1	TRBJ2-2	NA	CASSLGGGQGIAGELFF	TGTGCCAGCAGCCTAGGTGGGGGACAGGGAATTGCCGGGGAGCTGTTTTTT
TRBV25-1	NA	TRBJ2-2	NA	CASSVLAATGELFF	TGTGCCAGCAGTGTTCTAGCAGCTACCGGGGAGCTGTTTTTT
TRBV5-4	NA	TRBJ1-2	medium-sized	CASSLIWEPLSNYGYTF	TGTGCCAGCAGCTTGATCTGGGAACCCCTTAGTAACTATGGCTACACCTTC
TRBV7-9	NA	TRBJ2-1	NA	CASSGGTPESSYNEQFF	TGTGCCAGCAGCGGGGGGACGCCCGAGAGCTCCTACAATGAGCAGTTCTTC
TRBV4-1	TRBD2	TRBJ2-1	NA	CASSQVGLAELSSYNEQFF	TGCGCCAGCAGCCAAGTGGGACTAGCGGAACTAAGCTCCTACAATGAGCAGTTCTTC
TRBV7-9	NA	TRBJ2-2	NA	CASSFWDTGELFF	TGTGCCAGCAGCTTCTGGGACACCGGGGAGCTGTTTTTT
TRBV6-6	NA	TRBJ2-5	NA	CASRTFAGGGQETQYF	TGTGCCAGCAGAACTTTCGCCGGAGGAGGGCAAGAGACCCAGTACTTC
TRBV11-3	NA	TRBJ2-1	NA	CASSPGDSTYNEQFF	TGTGCCAGCAGCCCGGGGGACTCCACCTACAATGAGCAGTTCTTC
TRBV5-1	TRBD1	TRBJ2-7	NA	CASSFFRTGGNYEQYF	TGCGCCAGCAGCTTTTTCCGGACAGGCGGAAACTACGAGCAGTACTTC
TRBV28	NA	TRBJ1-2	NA	CASFAGTGYYGYTF	TGTGCCAGTTTTGCAGGGACTGGATACTATGGCTACACCTTC
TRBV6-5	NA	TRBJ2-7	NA	CASSYPGYYEQYF	TGTGCCAGCAGTTACCCGGGATACTACGAGCAGTACTTC
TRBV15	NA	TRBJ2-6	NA	CATRSPYGGGSGANVLTF	TGTGCCACCAGAAGTCCCTATGGCGGTGGATCTGGGGCCAACGTCCTGACTTTC
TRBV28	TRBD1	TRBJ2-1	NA	CASSLWGQNSYNEQFF	TGTGCCAGCAGTTTATGGGGACAGAACTCCTACAATGAGCAGTTCTTC
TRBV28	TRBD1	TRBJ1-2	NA	CASKTGQGAGGYTF	TGTGCCAGCAAGACAGGGCAGGGGGCTGGTGGCTACACCTTC
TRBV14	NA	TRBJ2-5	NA	CASSQDNSIQETQYF	TGTGCCAGCAGCCAAGATAACAGCATACAAGAGACCCAGTACTTC